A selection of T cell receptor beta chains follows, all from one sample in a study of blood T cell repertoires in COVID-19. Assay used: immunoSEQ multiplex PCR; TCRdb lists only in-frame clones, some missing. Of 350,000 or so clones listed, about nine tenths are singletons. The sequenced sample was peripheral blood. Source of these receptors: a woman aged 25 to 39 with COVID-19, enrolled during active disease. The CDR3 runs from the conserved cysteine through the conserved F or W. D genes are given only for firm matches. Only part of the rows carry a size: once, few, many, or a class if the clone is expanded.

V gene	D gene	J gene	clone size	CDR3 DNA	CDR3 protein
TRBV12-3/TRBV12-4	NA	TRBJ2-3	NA	TGTGCCAGCAGTTTTTCACGGGGATCCGGGCAGTATTTT	CASSFSRGSGQYF
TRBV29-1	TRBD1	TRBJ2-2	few	TGCAGCGCCGGGACAGGGGTTTTAGGGGAGCTGTTTTTT	CSAGTGVLGELFF
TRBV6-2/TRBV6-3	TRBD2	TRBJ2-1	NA	TGTGCCAGCAGTTACTCGAGGCAGCGGGGGGTCTTCTTC	CASSYSRQRGVFF
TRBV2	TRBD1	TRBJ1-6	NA	TGTGCCAGCAGTAAAGAACCTGGGACAGATTATAATTCACCCCTCCACTTT	CASSKEPGTDYNSPLHF
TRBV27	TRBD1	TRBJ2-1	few	TGTGCCAGCAGTTCTACAGGGGCCAGGGACAATGAGCAGTTCTTC	CASSSTGARDNEQFF
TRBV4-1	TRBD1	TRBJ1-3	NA	TGCGCCAGCAGCCAAGATGGACAGGGAGCAGGAAACACCATATATTTT	CASSQDGQGAGNTIYF
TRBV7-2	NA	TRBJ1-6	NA	TGTGCCAGCAGCCCCGAGCGGGGAACTTACTATAATTCACCCCTCCACTTT	CASSPERGTYYNSPLHF
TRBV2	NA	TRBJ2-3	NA	TGTGCCAGCAGCTCCGGACCGCCCCGGGGGACGCAGTATTTT	CASSSGPPRGTQYF
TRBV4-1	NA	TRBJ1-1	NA	TGCGCCAGCAGCCAAGATCGTACAGGCAGTATGGGCACTGAAGCTTTCTTT	CASSQDRTGSMGTEAFF
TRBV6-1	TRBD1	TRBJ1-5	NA	TGTGCCAGCAGTGCCGGGACAGGACCCTATAGCAATCAGCCCCAGCATTTT	CASSAGTGPYSNQPQHF
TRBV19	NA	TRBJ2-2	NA	TGTGCCAGTAGCCCAGCGACCGGTCCCGGGGAGCTGTTTTTT	CASSPATGPGELFF
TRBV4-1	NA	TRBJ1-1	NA	TGCGCCAGCAGCCAAGGGGACGTCCCAGGGAGGACTGAAGCTTTCTTT	CASSQGDVPGRTEAFF
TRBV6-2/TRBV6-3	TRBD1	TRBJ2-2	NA	TGTGCCAGCAGTAAGGGCCTCTTATACAGGGGGCTAGGCGGGGAGCTGTTTTTT	CASSKGLLYRGLGGELFF
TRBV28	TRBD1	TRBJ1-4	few	TGTGCCAGCAGTCCAGCCTCAGGGGGGCATGAAAAACTGTTTTTT	CASSPASGGHEKLFF
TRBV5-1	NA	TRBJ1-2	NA	TGCGCCAGCAGCTCACCGGGAGCTCAGTATGGCTACACCTTC	CASSSPGAQYGYTF
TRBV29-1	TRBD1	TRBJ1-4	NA	TGCAGCGTCGGACAGGGTCCTAATGAAAAACTGTTTTTT	CSVGQGPNEKLFF
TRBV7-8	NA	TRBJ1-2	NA	TGTGCCAGCAGCGGCTCCGGGGGGGCAGTCTACACCTTC	CASSGSGGAVYTF
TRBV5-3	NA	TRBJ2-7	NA	TGTGCCAGAACCCTCGAGACCGGGTCCTACGAGCAGTACTTC	CARTLETGSYEQYF
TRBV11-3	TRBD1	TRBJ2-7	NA	TGTGCCAGCAGTCTCGCTGGGACAGGGAACTACGAGCAGTACTTC	CASSLAGTGNYEQYF
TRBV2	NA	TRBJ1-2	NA	TGTGCCAGCAGTGACAGGTTCTCCCTGAGACGGAAAGGCGGCTACACCTTC	CASSDRFSLRRKGGYTF
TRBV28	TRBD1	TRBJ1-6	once	TGTGCCAGCAGTACCCTAAGACAGGGTCCCACCCATAATTCACCCCTCCACTTT	CASSTLRQGPTHNSPLHF
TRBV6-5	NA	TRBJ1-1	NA	TGTGCCAGCAGAGCCGGGTTCAACACTGAAGCTTTCTTT	CASRAGFNTEAFF
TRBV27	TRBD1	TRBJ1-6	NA	TGTGCCAGCAGTTCCCGGGACAGGCCTAATTCACCCCTCCACTTT	CASSSRDRPNSPLHF
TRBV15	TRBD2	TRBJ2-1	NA	TGTGCCACCAGCCCGACTAGCGGGTACGGCGAGCAGTTCTTC	CATSPTSGYGEQFF